The 18 T cell receptor beta chains reported below all come from one sample, sequenced in a study of OX40 agonist ivuxolimab in advanced cancers. Clones were read by immunoSEQ multiplex PCR, and TCRdb kept only the in-frame ones, dropping some. The table includes over 80,000 clones, about nine tenths detected once. This sample comprised CD4+ or CD8+ T cells sorted from blood, obtained in a trial of the OX40 agonist ivuxolimab. The origin of the receptors is an adult with an advanced solid tumor such as melanoma, head and neck, liver or kidney cancer.

The chain joins TRBV9 to TRBJ2-1; D is uncertain. The CDR3 has 13 amino acids. Trimming took 3 bases from V and 10 from J, leaving 14 bases between them. Germline assignment: CDR1 SGDLS and CDR2 YYNGEE. As DNA, the CDR3 is TGTGCCAGCAGCGGACCCCATTTCGGCGAGCAGTTCTTC. This sequence encodes CASSGPHFGEQFF.

This chain joins TRBV2 and TRBJ2-7, with 7 bases that match TRBD1. V lost 4 bases to trimming and J lost 4 bases; unmatched junction nucleotides: 7. The CDR3 totals 14 residues. Germline V lookup: CDR1 SNHLY, CDR2 FYNNEI. CDR3 bases: TGTGCCAGCAGTGCTTCCGGGACAGCATACGAGCAGTACTTC. Amino acids: CASSASGTAYEQYF.

This clone was counted a few times. The chain recombines TRBV7-9 with TRBJ1-1, with 7 bases fitting TRBD1. J gave up 6 bases and V 5 bases, and 3 bases lay outside the gene matches. The CDR3 loop spans 12 amino acids. CDR1 is SEHNR and CDR2 is FQNEAQ in the germline V gene (reference sequence). This chain's CDR3 is CASSRQGAEAFF. In DNA, the CDR3 is TGTGCCAGCAGCCGTCAGGGGGCTGAAGCTTTCTTT.

Concerning this clone: One junction end does not reproduce the germline sequence, and a read error may be involved. This sequence joins TRBV6-6 and TRBJ1-1, with no clear D. In germline, CDR1 is MNHNY, CDR2 SVGAGI (reference sequence). CDR3 size: 13 residues. CDR3 protein: CASSHSGVTEAFF. In DNA form, the CDR3 reads TGTGCCAGCAGTCACTCTGGGGTCACTGAAGCTTTCTTT.

The gene calls are TRBV7-2 and TRBJ2-5; 7 positions match TRBD1. There are 14 residues in the CDR3. Looked up from germline, CDR1 is SGHTA and CDR2 is FQGNSA. The V segment lost 2 bases and the J segment 3 bases; nucleotides outside the gene matches: 3. The CDR3 spells CASSLRDRKETQYF. The DNA of the CDR3 is TGTGCCAGCAGCTTAAGGGACAGAAAAGAGACCCAGTACTTC.

The rearrangement links TRBV7-8 to TRBJ2-7; 8 nucleotides agree with TRBD1. CDR1 and CDR2 (germline): SGHVS, FQNEAQ. This CDR3 is 15 amino acids long. Trimming removed 6 bases from V and 1 base from J; junction bases left unmatched: 8. The CDR3 bases are TGTGCCAGCAGTCCTGGACAGGGACCTTCCTACGAGCAGTACTTC. Protein: CASSPGQGPSYEQYF. Based on the CDR3 plus reference TRBV7-8 and TRBJ2-7, the full variable domain is GAGVSQSPRYKVAKRGQDVALRCDPISGHVSLFWYQQALGQGPEFLTYFQNEAQLDKSGLPSDRFFAERPEGSVSTLKIQRTQQEDSAVYLCASSPGQGPSYEQYFGPGTRLTVT.

The CDR3, as DNA: TGTGCCAGCAGCAAAGTTCCGGGACAGGGGGTTGAAAAACTGTTTTTT. Protein sequence: CASSKVPGQGVEKLFF. The chain employs TRBV21-1 and TRBJ1-4; TRBD1 is the table's D call and was not checked against the DNA. TRBV21-1 is a pseudogene segment. The CDR3 covers 16 residues.

The chain is built from TRBV6-6 and TRBJ2-7; possible D gene TRBD1, 6 bases. The CDR3 is 13 residues long. Germline loops: CDR1 MNHNY, CDR2 SVGAGI (reference sequence). The V end was cut by 5 bases, the J end by 3 bases, with 11 bases between. CDR3 amino acids: CASSNGQNYEQYF. For the CDR3, the DNA is TGTGCCAGCAGTAACGGACAGAACTACGAGCAGTACTTC.

The chain links TRBV9 to TRBJ1-1; unclear D gene. This CDR3 has 13 amino acids. Trimming shortened V by 0 bases and J by 1 base, and 4 bases separated the two germline ends. Looked up from germline, CDR1 is SGDLS and CDR2 is YYNGEE. The CDR3 DNA sequence: TGTGCCAGCAGCGTAGCACAGAACACTGAAGCTTTCTTT. Translated, it gives CASSVAQNTEAFF.

The V call is TRBV5-4, the J call TRBJ1-3; TRBD1 is a possible D gene (6 bases). V lost 3 bases, J lost 4 bases, and 11 bases lay in between. This CDR3 is 14 amino acids long. Germline loops: CDR1 SGHNT, CDR2 YYREEE (reference sequence). The DNA of the CDR3 is TGTGCCAGCAGCTATGACAGGTCCGGAAACACCATATATTTT. Protein: CASSYDRSGNTIYF.

CDR3 DNA: TGTGCCAGCAGCCCCCCAGCGGGGAGACTCGATGAGCAGTTCTTC. Amino acid sequence: CASSPPAGRLDEQFF. The chain links TRBV9 to TRBJ2-1, with 7 nucleotides matching TRBD2. V trimming: 4 bases; J trimming: 8 bases; junction bases outside the gene matches: 12. The CDR3 runs 15 residues. Germline V gives CDR1 SGDLS, CDR2 YYNGEE.

The rearrangement joins TRBV7-9 to TRBJ2-3; D possibly corresponds to TRBD2 (5 bases). From germline, CDR1 is SEHNR and CDR2 FQNEAQ (reference sequence). The CDR3 has 15 residues. Trimming took 5 bases from V and 1 from J, leaving 13 bases between them. In DNA form, the CDR3 reads TGTGCCAGCAGCCCAGGCCTGGGAGGCACAGATACGCAGTATTTT. Translated: CASSPGLGGTDTQYF.

The CDR3 is CAWSVKLVGGKEKLFF. The CDR3, as DNA: TGTGCCTGGAGTGTAAAGTTAGTAGGGGGCAAGGAAAAACTGTTTTTT. The chain joins TRBV30 to TRBJ1-4; TRBD1 aligns across 7 bases. CDR3 length equals 16 residues. The V segment lost 0 bases and the J segment 8 bases; nucleotides outside the gene matches: 12. Per the germline V gene, CDR1 is GTSNPN and CDR2 is SVGIG (reference sequence).

V is TRBV10-2 and J is TRBJ1-1; a weak D match, TRBD1 (6 bases). V was clipped by 6 bases and J by 6 bases, with 11 bases between them. CDR1 and CDR2 from the germline V gene are WSHSY and SAAADI. The CDR3 covers 12 residues. Written as DNA, the CDR3 is TGCGCCAGCAGCGAGGGGGGAGCTGAAGCTTTCTTT. Translating it yields CASSEGGAEAFF.

This chain uses TRBV4-3 with TRBJ2-1; TRBD2 aligns across 12 bases. The J segment lost 4 bases and the V segment lost 2 bases, leaving 9 bases of the junction unmatched. This CDR3 comprises 18 residues. The germline V gene has CDR1 LGHNA and CDR2 YSLEER. The CDR3 DNA reads TGCGCCAGCAGCCAACATCTAGCGGGAGGGCCGGGTTACAATGAGCAGTTCTTC. This codes for CASSQHLAGGPGYNEQFF.

The CDR3 here is CASSQGVQGGEAFF. Written as DNA, the CDR3 is TGCGCCAGCAGCCAGGGGGTCCAGGGAGGTGAAGCTTTCTTT. V is TRBV5-1 and J is TRBJ1-1, with 7 bases matching TRBD1. Per the germline V gene, CDR1 is SGHRS and CDR2 is YFSETQ. After removal of 4 bases from V and 7 bases from J, the junction contained 10 bases not matched to a gene. The CDR3 runs to 14 residues.

This rearrangement joins TRBV2 to TRBJ1-1; no firm D call. Germline V lookup: CDR1 SNHLY, CDR2 FYNNEI. This CDR3 comprises 13 residues. The V end lost 2 bases, the J end lost 2 bases, and 6 bases lay between the germline ends. The CDR3 region is CASSELDNTEAFF. CDR3 in DNA: TGTGCCAGCAGTGAACTGGATAACACTGAAGCTTTCTTT.

In this sample, this clone turned up once. The V gene is TRBV4-1, the J gene TRBJ2-7; perhaps TRBD2 as D (5 bases). There are 13 residues in the CDR3. Germline V gene data show CDR1 as MGHRA and CDR2 as YSYEKL. The ends were cut back, 1 base at V and 9 bases at J, with 13 bases in the middle. Here the CDR3 reads CASSQGQDWGQYF. The CDR3 nucleotides are TGCGCCAGCAGCCAAGGCCAGGACTGGGGGCAGTACTTC.